The 9 T cell receptor beta chains listed next were all sequenced from one sample in a study of OX40 agonist ivuxolimab in advanced cancers. Generated by immunoSEQ multiplex PCR, the TCRdb table keeps only in-frame clones and is missing some. Here the sample spans 42,000 or so clones, 70% to 90% being singletons. The sample consisted of CD4+ or CD8+ T cells sorted from blood, taken in a trial of the OX40 agonist ivuxolimab. The origin of the receptors is an adult with an advanced solid tumor such as melanoma, head and neck, liver or kidney cancer.

The rearrangement uses TRBV27 and TRBJ1-1, with D perhaps matching TRBD1 (6 bases). V lost 3 bases and J 1 base, leaving 9 bases between the germline ends. CDR1 and CDR2 (germline): MNHEY, SMNVEV (reference sequence). This CDR3 region has 14 residues. The CDR3 DNA follows: TGTGCCAGCAGTTTCGGGACACCGAACACTGAAGCTTTCTTT. It is translated as CASSFGTPNTEAFF.

V gene TRBV6-1 combines with J gene TRBJ1-1; the D gene is possibly TRBD1 (6 bases). Trimming pared 6 bases from V and 0 bases from J, leaving 11 bases between. Per the germline V gene, CDR1 is MNHNS and CDR2 is SASEGT. This CDR3 has 14 residues. The CDR3 region has the DNA TGTGCCAGCAGGGACTGGACAGTGAACACTGAAGCTTTCTTT. It translates to CASRDWTVNTEAFF.

This clone was observed once. V gene TRBV27 combines with J gene TRBJ1-5; unclear D gene. The CDR3 length is 13 residues. Trimming removed 5 bases from V and 0 bases from J, with 5 bases in between. Germline CDR1 reads MNHEY; CDR2 reads SMNVEV (reference sequence). The CDR3 DNA sequence: TGTGCCAGCAGTGGGTATAGCAATCAGCCCCAGCATTTT. Translation: CASSGYSNQPQHF.

The V gene is TRBV4-1, the J gene TRBJ2-1, with 9 bases identical to TRBD1. The CDR3 spans 15 residues. With V trimmed by 5 bases and J by 8 bases, 10 bases remained unmatched. The germline V gene has CDR1 MGHRA and CDR2 YSYEKL. CDR3 sequence reads: CASSLTGGSMDEQFF. CDR3 nucleotide sequence: TGCGCCAGCAGCTTGACAGGGGGATCAATGGATGAGCAGTTCTTC.

V usage is TRBV5-5 and J usage is TRBJ2-7; 8 nucleotides agree with TRBD2. The CDR3 covers 15 residues. Germline CDR1 reads SGHKS; CDR2 reads YYEKEE (reference sequence). With V trimmed by 4 bases and J by 5 bases, 11 bases remained unmatched. The CDR3 bases are TGTGCCAGCAGCCTCTGGACGGGGGGGCCCAACGAGCAGTACTTC. Its translation is CASSLWTGGPNEQYF.

The rearrangement uses TRBV4-1 and TRBJ1-1, with no clear D. There are 13 residues in the CDR3. Germline V gene sequence: CDR1 MGHRA, CDR2 YSYEKL. V shed 1 base and J shed 1 base, with 4 bases lying between them. CDR3 amino acids: CASSQGGNTEAFF. The CDR3 nucleotides read TGCGCCAGCAGCCAAGGCGGGAACACTGAAGCTTTCTTT.

This sequence joins TRBV5-4 and TRBJ1-2; D unclear. Trimming pared 3 bases from V and 6 bases from J, leaving 15 bases between. This CDR3 has 14 amino acids. Germline assignment: CDR1 SGHNT and CDR2 YYREEE (reference sequence). This CDR3 is CASSSRGGADGYTF. The CDR3 DNA reads TGTGCCAGCAGCTCGCGAGGAGGCGCAGATGGCTACACCTTC.

The chain uses TRBV27 and TRBJ2-2; D perhaps matches TRBD1 (5 bases). Trimming left V 4 bases short and J 6 bases short, with 15 bases between. Germline lookup yields CDR1 MNHEY and CDR2 SMNVEV (reference sequence). The CDR3 extends over 15 amino acids. The CDR3 loop reads CASSSGSGMAGELFF. The CDR3 coding sequence is TGTGCCAGCAGTTCCGGGTCAGGGATGGCCGGGGAGCTGTTTTTT.

V is TRBV30 and J is TRBJ2-5; the D gene is possibly TRBD2 (5 bases). V lost 2 bases and J lost 0, with 22 bases in between. The CDR3 contains 18 residues. CDR1 GTSNPN and CDR2 SVGIG come from the germline V gene (reference sequence). The CDR3 loop is CAWSHPGEGHPYQETQYF. For the CDR3, the DNA is TGTGCCTGGAGTCACCCCGGTGAGGGTCATCCTTACCAAGAGACCCAGTACTTC.